The clone carrying this T cell receptor (beta chain) occurred a few times. The antigen is not known. This sample stems from a study of radiotherapy plus CTLA-4 blockade in lung cancer. Study overall: In about 20% of patients, objective responses were seen; approximately 31% had disease control.

General study results and limits: Increased serum interferon-beta after radiation also reportedly predicted response strongly.

V trimming: 4 bases; J trimming: 8 bases; junction bases outside the gene matches: 8. CDR1 is SGHTA and CDR2 is FQGTGA in the germline V gene. The CDR3 has 15 amino acids. Using immunoSEQ multiplex PCR, the repertoire was profiled, and TCRdb retains in-frame clones only, with some absent. The sample records about 45,000 clones, around 69% being singletons. Lung cancer patients with chemo-refractory metastatic non-small-cell disease were given focal radiation plus CTLA-4 blockade with ipilimumab. V gene TRBV7-3 combines with J gene TRBJ1-6; 7 bases agree with TRBD1. The TCR was taken from a human donor with non-small cell lung cancer who had stable disease on radiotherapy plus ipilimumab. The source was peripheral blood, collected from a patient treated with radiotherapy plus ipilimumab. The CDR3 DNA is TGTGCCAGCAGCTCCAACAGGGGAGGAGATTCACCCCTCCACTTT. Its translation is CASSSNRGGDSPLHF.